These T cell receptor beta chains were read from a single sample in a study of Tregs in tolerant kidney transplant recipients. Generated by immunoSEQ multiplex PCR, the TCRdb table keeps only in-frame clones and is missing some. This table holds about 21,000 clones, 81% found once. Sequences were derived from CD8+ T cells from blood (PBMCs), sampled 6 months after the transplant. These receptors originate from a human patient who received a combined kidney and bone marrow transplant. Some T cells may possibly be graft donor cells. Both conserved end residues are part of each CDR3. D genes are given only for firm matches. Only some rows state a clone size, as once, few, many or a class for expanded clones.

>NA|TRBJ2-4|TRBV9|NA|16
TGTGCCAGCAGCGGGACCCAGGGGATAGCCAAAAACATTCAGTACTTC
CASSGTQGIAKNIQYF
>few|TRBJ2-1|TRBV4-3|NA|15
TGCGCCAGCAGCCAAGATGGCCGGGAAAGCGATGAGCAGTTCTTC
CASSQDGRESDEQFF
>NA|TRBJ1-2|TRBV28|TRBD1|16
TGTGCCAGCAGTTTAGGGTCCGGACAGGGGTTCTATGGCTACACCTTC
CASSLGSGQGFYGYTF
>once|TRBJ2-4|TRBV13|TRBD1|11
TGTGCCAGCAGCGCCCGGGACAGGATCGACTTC
CASSARDRIDF
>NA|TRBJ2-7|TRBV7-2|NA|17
TGTGCCAGCAGCGAGGGGCGGGATCTACCTGTACCCTACGAGCAGTACTTC
CASSEGRDLPVPYEQYF
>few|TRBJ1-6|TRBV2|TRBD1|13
TGTGCCAGCAGTGAGGACAGGGCCTCACCCCTCCACTTT
CASSEDRASPLHF
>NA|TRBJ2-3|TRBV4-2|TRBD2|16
TGTGCCAGCAGCGGTAGCGGGGGGGGCTTCACAGATACGCAGTATTTT
CASSGSGGGFTDTQYF
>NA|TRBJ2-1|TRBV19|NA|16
TGTGCCAGTAGTATTGGTTGGGGCAACTTCGGCAATGAGCAGTTCTTC
CASSIGWGNFGNEQFF
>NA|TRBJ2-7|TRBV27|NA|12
TGTGCCAGCAGTTCCTCGGCCTACGAGCAGTACTTC
CASSSSAYEQYF
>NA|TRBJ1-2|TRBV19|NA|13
TGTGCCAGTAGTACCTTAATTAACTATGGCTACACCTTC
CASSTLINYGYTF
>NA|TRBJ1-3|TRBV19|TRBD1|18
TGTGCCAGTAGTGCGGAAGACAGGGGAGAAACGTTTGGGTACACCATATATTTT
CASSAEDRGETFGYTIYF
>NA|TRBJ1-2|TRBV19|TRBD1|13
TGTGCCAGTAGCCACGGGACAGGCTATGGCTACACCTTC
CASSHGTGYGYTF
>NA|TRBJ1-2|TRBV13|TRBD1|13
TGTGCCAGCAGTACAGGGGCTCCTAAAGGCTACACCTTC
CASSTGAPKGYTF
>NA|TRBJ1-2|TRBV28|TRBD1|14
TGTGCCAGCAGTTTGACAGGGGATTACTATGGCTACACCTTC
CASSLTGDYYGYTF
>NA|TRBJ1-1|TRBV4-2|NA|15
TGTGCCAGCAGCCCTGGGGCTAACTTGAACACTGAAGCTTTCTTT
CASSPGANLNTEAFF
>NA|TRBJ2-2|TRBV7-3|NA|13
TGTGCCAGCAGCTCTCTAGCGCACGGGGAGCTGTTTTTT
CASSSLAHGELFF
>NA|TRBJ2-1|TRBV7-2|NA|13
TGTGCCAGCAGCTCTAGCTCCTACAATGAGCAGTTCTTC
CASSSSSYNEQFF